Below, 27 T cell receptor beta chains from the same sample are listed, as sequenced in a study of cytomegalovirus exposure and HLA in healthy donors. A multiplex PCR was run with 60 Vbeta primers and 13 Jbeta primers. Data came from immunoSEQ multiplex PCR; TCRdb stores just in-frame clones and leaves some out. The table lists approximately 50,000 clones, 81% of them singletons. The source material was PBMCs. The source is a boy between 5 and 17 years old in good health and CMV-seropositive.

The chain carries TRBV10-2 and TRBJ2-7, with D unclear. Germline V CDR1 and CDR2: WSHSY, SAAADI. V was clipped by 2 bases and J by 2 bases, with 10 bases between them. The CDR3 spans 14 residues. As DNA, the CDR3 is TGCGCCAGCAGTGAGGCAGCAGGTGCCTACGAGCAGTACTTC. This encodes CASSEAAGAYEQYF.

The chain carries TRBV4-1 and TRBJ1-6; tentatively, D is TRBD1 (5 bases). The length of the CDR3 is 15 residues. Germline values: CDR1 MGHRA, CDR2 YSYEKL. V was shortened by 1 base and J by 9 bases, with 13 bases between the two germline ends. CDR3 sequence (DNA): TGCGCCAGCAGCCAAGTGGCAGGGAAGACTTCACCCCTCCACTTT. It specifies CASSQVAGKTSPLHF.

CDR3 residues: CASSPTMGQGSGYTF. The CDR3 nucleotides are TGTGCCAGCAGCCCTACGATGGGACAGGGTAGCGGCTACACCTTC. This rearrangement joins TRBV7-9 to TRBJ1-2, with 9 bases lining up with TRBD1. Trimming cost V 5 bases and J 8 bases; bases outside gene matches: 12. The CDR3 runs 15 residues. Per the germline V gene, CDR1 is SEHNR and CDR2 is FQNEAQ (reference sequence).

This clone was found once. The chain is built from TRBV5-4 and TRBJ2-7; 13 bases match TRBD2. CDR1 is SGHNT, CDR2 YYREEE, per germline (reference sequence). Trimming at V came to 4 bases and at J to 7 bases, leaving 5 bases not matched to a gene. This CDR3 contains 14 residues. DNA of the CDR3: TGTGCCAGCAGCCAGGGACTAGCGGGGATTGAGCAGTACTTC. It specifies CASSQGLAGIEQYF.

This clone was picked up a small number of times. The V call is TRBV2, the J call TRBJ2-5, with 12 bases lining up with TRBD2. The CDR3 loop spans 16 amino acids. Trimming at V came to 6 bases and at J to 5 bases, leaving 10 bases not matched to a gene. Germline V gene lookup returns CDR1 SNHLY and CDR2 FYNNEI. The CDR3 spells CASRPLAGGWRETQYF. The DNA for the CDR3 is TGTGCCAGCAGGCCCCTAGCGGGGGGGTGGAGGGAGACCCAGTACTTC. Full variable domain (missing parts from reference TRBV2 and TRBJ2-5): EPEVTQTPSHQVTQMGQEVILRCVPISNHLYFYWYRQILGQKVEFLVSFYNNEISEKSEIFDDQFSVERPDGSNFTLKIRSTKLEDSAMYFCASRPLAGGWRETQYFGPGTRLLVL.

The V and J genes are TRBV2 and TRBJ2-6, with 8 bases fitting TRBD2. CDR3 length equals 17 residues. V was clipped by 5 bases and J by 0 bases; unmatched bases: 6. Germline assignment: CDR1 SNHLY and CDR2 FYNNEI. CDR3 in DNA: TGTGCCAGCAGTCGGGGACTAGATAACTCTGGGGCCAACGTCCTGACTTTC. This encodes CASSRGLDNSGANVLTF.

This chain links TRBV13 with TRBJ1-1; 8 bases line up with TRBD1. The V segment lost 4 bases and the J segment 1 base; nucleotides outside the gene matches: 14. The CDR3 has 18 amino acids. Germline V gene sequence: CDR1 PRHDT, CDR2 FYEKMQ (reference sequence). CDR3 coding DNA: TGTGCCAGCAGCTCCCTAACCGGACAGGGATGGGAGAACACTGAAGCTTTCTTT. Residues: CASSSLTGQGWENTEAFF.

The rearrangement links TRBV27 to TRBJ1-1; D possibly corresponds to TRBD1 (6 bases). Trimming took off 5 bases at V and 11 bases at J, with 12 bases between the two ends. CDR3 length equals 11 residues. The germline V gene has CDR1 MNHEY and CDR2 SMNVEV (reference sequence). Here the CDR3 reads CASSQGRRAFF. The CDR3 DNA reads as TGTGCCAGCAGTCAGGGGCGTAGGGCTTTCTTT.

The chain has TRBV15 and TRBJ2-7; D is unclear. The CDR3 is made up of 16 amino acids. V was pared by 0 bases and J by 2 bases, with 14 bases between. Germline CDR1 reads LNHNV; CDR2 reads YYDKDF (reference sequence). This chain's CDR3 is CATSRDTAERTYEQYF. The CDR3 nucleotides read TGTGCCACCAGCAGAGATACTGCCGAACGAACCTACGAGCAGTACTTC.

This clone was observed once. The genes are TRBV4-1 and TRBJ1-2; TRBD1 is a possible D gene (6 bases). V gave up 0 bases and J gave up 8 bases, with 10 bases separating them. Germline V gene lookup returns CDR1 MGHRA and CDR2 YSYEKL. The CDR3 totals 13 residues. As DNA, the CDR3 is TGCGCCAGCAGCCAAGAAGGGAGGGGGGGCTACACCTTC. Translated, it gives CASSQEGRGGYTF.

This rearrangement joins TRBV5-5 to TRBJ2-7, with 8 bases fitting TRBD1. Trimming removed 1 base from V and 6 bases from J; junction bases left unmatched: 9. Germline CDR1 is SGHKS and CDR2 is YYEKEE (reference sequence). The length of the CDR3 is 15 residues. In DNA form, the CDR3 reads TGTGCCAGCAGCTTGTCGTCCCTACAGGGGGGCGAGCAGTACTTC. This codes for CASSLSSLQGGEQYF.

The rearrangement links TRBV11-3 to TRBJ2-1, with 9 bases identical to TRBD1. This CDR3 region has 15 residues. V was clipped by 0 bases and J by 7 bases; unmatched bases: 4. Germline values: CDR1 SGHNT, CDR2 YENEEA. The CDR3 here is CASSLEGTGHNEQFF. Written as DNA, the CDR3 is TGTGCCAGCAGCTTAGAAGGGACAGGGCATAATGAGCAGTTCTTC.

Remarks on this clone: At one end, the junction sequence differs from germline, possibly due to a read error. This chain links TRBV7-9 with TRBJ1-1; D is undetermined. The CDR3 covers 14 residues. Germline values: CDR1 SEHNR, CDR2 FQNEAQ (reference sequence). The CDR3 DNA sequence: TGTTCCAGCAGTTTCTTGCCACAGAACACTGAAGCTTTCTTT. This sequence encodes CSSSFLPQNTEAFF. The whole variable domain, filled in from reference TRBV7-9 and TRBJ1-1, reads DTGVSQNPRHKITKRGQNVTFRCDPISEHNRLYWYRQTLGQGPEFLTYFQNEAQLEKSRLLSDRFSAERPKGSFSTLEIQRTEQGDSAMYLCSSSFLPQNTEAFFGQGTRLTVV.

V and J are TRBV5-1 and TRBJ1-2, with unresolved D. This CDR3 spans 12 amino acids. The V and J ends lost 4 bases and 5 bases respectively, with 9 bases between them. CDR1 is SGHRS, CDR2 YFSETQ, per germline. The CDR3 DNA reads as TGCGCCAGCAGCACCGACGGGTATGGCTACACCTTC. It translates to CASSTDGYGYTF.

The chain links TRBV2 to TRBJ2-7; tentative D call: TRBD2 (7 bases). Trimming removed 2 bases from V and 3 bases from J, with 11 bases in between. CDR1 and CDR2 (germline): SNHLY, FYNNEI. This CDR3 spans 14 amino acids. CDR3: CASSEHREGYEQYF. The CDR3 DNA reads TGTGCCAGCAGTGAACACAGGGAGGGCTACGAGCAGTACTTC.

The CDR3 DNA follows: TGTGCCAGCAGTTCAGATAGCACAGATACGCAGTATTTT. This encodes CASSSDSTDTQYF. This sequence joins TRBV7-6 and TRBJ2-3; D is undetermined. The CDR3 covers 13 residues. Germline V gives CDR1 SGHVS, CDR2 FNYEAQ. The ends were cut back, 6 bases at V and 0 bases at J, with 7 bases in the middle.

A few counts support this clone. V and J are TRBV25-1 and TRBJ2-5; maybe TRBD1 (5 bases). This CDR3 comprises 15 residues. Germline V gene data show CDR1 as MGHDK and CDR2 as SYGVNS. V lost 0 bases and J lost 4, with 12 bases in between. CDR3 bases: TGTGCCAGCAGTGAATACGAACAGGCAGGAGAGACCCAGTACTTC. This gives the protein CASSEYEQAGETQYF.

The rearrangement joins TRBV18 to TRBJ2-7, with a possible D match to TRBD1 (5 bases). The CDR3 runs to 16 residues. The V end lost 5 bases, the J end lost 2 bases, and 19 bases lay between the germline ends. The germline CDR1 and CDR2 sequences are KGHSH and LQKENI. This chain's CDR3 is CASSSIVGRVPYEQYF. CDR3 bases: TGTGCCAGCTCATCCATCGTAGGCAGGGTCCCCTACGAGCAGTACTTC. Variable domain in full (rest from reference TRBV18 and TRBJ2-7): NAGVMQNPRHLVRRRGQEARLRCSPMKGHSHVYWYRQLPEEGLKFMVYLQKENIIDESGMPKERFSAEFPKEGPSILRIQQVVRGDSAAYFCASSSIVGRVPYEQYFGPGTRLTVT.

This CDR3 reads CASSYGQSEKLFF. The CDR3 DNA sequence: TGTGCCAGCAGTTATGGACAAAGTGAAAAACTGTTTTTT. V usage is TRBV6-5 and J usage is TRBJ1-4, with TRBD1 as a possible D gene (5 bases). Germline V CDR1 and CDR2: MNHEY, SVGAGI. This CDR3 comprises 13 residues. The germline V and J ends were trimmed by 3 bases and 7 bases, with 9 bases remaining between them.

V is TRBV4-2 and J is TRBJ2-3, with 7 positions matching TRBD1. The length of the CDR3 is 21 residues. J gave up 5 bases and V 2 bases, and 25 bases lay outside the gene matches. Germline loops: CDR1 LGHNA, CDR2 YNFKEQ. The CDR3, as DNA: TGTGCCAGCAGCCAACTGCCTGGGCTTGATGGAGGTGACAGGGAAATAGATACGCAGTATTTT. Translating gives CASSQLPGLDGGDREIDTQYF.

The V call is TRBV29-1, the J call TRBJ2-5, with D perhaps TRBD2 (6 bases). The V end lost 4 bases, the J end lost 5 bases, and 17 bases lay between the germline ends. Germline V CDR1 and CDR2: SQVTM, ANQGSEA. This CDR3 comprises 14 residues. The CDR3 loop is CSVVVGGGMETQYF. In DNA form, the CDR3 reads TGCAGCGTTGTCGTGGGAGGAGGAATGGAGACCCAGTACTTC.

This clone was observed a few times. The rearrangement links TRBV6-6 to TRBJ1-5; D gene uncertain. In germline, CDR1 is MNHNY, CDR2 SVGAGI (reference sequence). This CDR3 has 14 amino acids. Trimming pared 6 bases from V and 0 bases from J, leaving 9 bases between. CDR3: CASRGSYSNQPQHF. CDR3 nucleotides: TGTGCCAGCAGGGGCAGTTATAGCAATCAGCCCCAGCATTTT.

This clone was observed a few times. The V call is TRBV5-1, the J call TRBJ1-1; 9 positions match TRBD1. The CDR3 totals 16 residues. The germline V gene has CDR1 SGHRS and CDR2 YFSETQ. J gave up 3 bases and V 1 base, and 7 bases lay outside the gene matches. CDR3 sequence: CASSLTGGIVDTEAFF. The CDR3, as DNA: TGCGCCAGCAGCTTGACAGGGGGCATCGTAGACACTGAAGCTTTCTTT.

This clone was observed once. The genes are TRBV10-1 and TRBJ2-3; a possible D gene is TRBD1 (5 bases). The CDR3 spans 14 residues. The germline V and J ends were trimmed by 3 bases and 3 bases, with 10 bases remaining between them. In germline, CDR1 is WNHNN, CDR2 SYGVQD (reference sequence). CDR3 in DNA: TGCGCCAGCAGTGACGGCAGGGTAACAGATACGCAGTATTTT. The encoded protein is CASSDGRVTDTQYF.

CDR3 sequence reads: CASTQGEFF. The CDR3, as DNA: TGTGCCAGCACCCAAGGGGAATTCTTT. This chain uses TRBV27 with TRBJ1-1; possibly TRBD1 for D (5 bases). V shed 7 bases and J shed 14 bases, with 11 bases lying between them. There are 9 residues in the CDR3. Per germline, CDR1 MNHEY and CDR2 SMNVEV (reference sequence).

The chain links TRBV4-1 to TRBJ1-5; a weak D match, TRBD1 (6 bases). This CDR3 is built from 16 residues. Germline V gives CDR1 MGHRA, CDR2 YSYEKL. V was trimmed by 0 bases and J by 5 bases, leaving 14 bases between them. CDR3 amino acids: CASSQEGGGFHQPQHF. The CDR3 bases are TGCGCCAGCAGCCAAGAAGGGGGGGGGTTTCATCAGCCCCAGCATTTT.

CDR3 residues: CASSPDREGAFF. For the CDR3, the DNA is TGTGCCAGCAGCCCGGACAGGGAGGGAGCTTTCTTT. The J gene is TRBJ1-1, the V gene TRBV5-4; 8 bases match TRBD1. CDR3 length: 12 amino acids. The germline V gene encodes CDR1 SGHNT and CDR2 YYREEE (reference sequence). V lost 4 bases to trimming and J lost 10 bases; unmatched junction nucleotides: 6.